A selection of T cell receptor beta chains follows, all from one sample in a study of blood T cells in healthy people across ages. One entry per CDR3 protein results from TCRdb running MiXCR on the 5' RACE reads. Here the sample spans about 680,000 distinct CDR3 sequences, about 52% being singletons. The sequenced material came from blood. These receptors originate from a woman between 55 and 75 years old in good health. CDR3s include the opening cysteine and the closing phenylalanine or tryptophan. Fields, in order: J gene, clone size, V gene, D gene, CDR3 DNA, CDR3 protein. D genes are given only for firm matches. Part of the rows lack a size; the others show once, few, many or a class for expanded clones.

TRBJ2-6 | - | TRBV5-1 | - | TGCGCCAGCAGCTTCGGGTCGGCTGGGGCCGACGTCCTGACTTTC | CASSFGSAGADVLTF
TRBJ1-6 | - | TRBV2 | - | TGTGCCAGCAGCCCACATTCCATTCACCTCCACTTT | CASSPHSIHLHF
TRBJ2-7 | - | TRBV7-9 | TRBD2 | TGTGCCAGCAGCTCATCAGCGGGACTAGCGGGAGGGTCGTACGAGCAGTACTTC | CASSSSAGLAGGSYEQYF
TRBJ2-3 | once | TRBV9 | - | TGTGCCAGCAGCGTACAGGGGAATACGCAGTATTTT | CASSVQGNTQYF
TRBJ2-7 | once | TRBV7-2 | - | TGTGCCAGCAGCTTAACACTCGGGACCTACAATGAGCAGTACTTC | CASSLTLGTYNEQYF
TRBJ2-7 | - | TRBV20-1 | - | TGCAGTGCTAAACTAAGACAGGGGAGTTTAACAGCGGGAACCTACGAGCAGTACTTC | CSAKLRQGSLTAGTYEQYF
TRBJ2-7 | - | TRBV25-1 | - | TGTGCCAGCAGTGAATCTCCAGGGTACTCCTACGAGCAGTACTTC | CASSESPGYSYEQYF
TRBJ1-4 | - | TRBV28 | - | TGTGCCAGCAATTTGTACCGGGACAACTTATCAGGGTGTGAAAAACTGTTTTTT | CASNLYRDNLSGCEKLFF
TRBJ2-3 | many | TRBV20-1 | - | TGCAGTGCTAGGTCTATGGAAACTAGCACAGATACGCAGTATTTT | CSARSMETSTDTQYF
TRBJ1-5 | - | TRBV4-1 | - | TGCGCCAGCAGCCAAGACAGGAGCAATCAGCCCCAGCATTTT | CASSQDRSNQPQHF
TRBJ2-1 | - | TRBV5-1 | - | TGCGCCAGCAGTTTTTTCGGGATTACCGAATACAATGAGCAGTTCTTC | CASSFFGITEYNEQFF
TRBJ2-7 | - | TRBV29-1 | TRBD1 | TGCAGAGGCTTCGGGACAGGATACTACGAGCAGTACTTC | CRGFGTGYYEQYF
TRBJ1-1 | - | TRBV12-3/TRBV12-4 | TRBD1 | TGTGCCAGCAGTCACGCCGGGACAGGGCACACTGAAGCTTTCTTT | CASSHAGTGHTEAFF
TRBJ2-3 | - | TRBV6-2/TRBV6-3 | - | TGTGCCAGCAGCGGGTTCGGGAGAGATACGCAGTATTTT | CASSGFGRDTQYF
TRBJ2-3 | few | TRBV7-2 | - | TGTGCCAGCAGCGCGTTTACGGACCCCCTGAAGGCGTATTTT | CASSAFTDPLKAYF
TRBJ1-2 | few | TRBV30 | - | TGTGCCTGGAGTGTCGGGACCGATGGCTACACCTTC | CAWSVGTDGYTF
TRBJ1-1 | - | TRBV6-5 | - | TGTGCCAGCAGGACGAGGTCGGGGGCCATGAACACTGAAGCTTTCTTT | CASRTRSGAMNTEAFF
TRBJ1-2 | - | TRBV4-3 | - | TGCGCCAGCAGCCAAGAGTTGCCGGTCAGTCATGGCTACACCTTC | CASSQELPVSHGYTF
TRBJ2-7 | - | TRBV12-3/TRBV12-4 | - | TGTGCCAGCAGTCTGGACCCAGATCGAGTCTACGAGCAGTACTTC | CASSLDPDRVYEQYF
TRBJ2-7 | few | TRBV11-2 | TRBD2 | TGTGCCAGCAGCTTAGATCAAGCGGGAGTACACGAGCAGTACTTC | CASSLDQAGVHEQYF
TRBJ2-7 | - | TRBV6-1 | - | TGTGCCAGCAGTGAAGCAAGGGATCCTAAGCCGGAGCAGTACTTC | CASSEARDPKPEQYF
TRBJ1-1 | - | TRBV7-3 | - | TGTGCCAGCAGCGCCCAGGGTATGAACACTGAAGCTTTCTTT | CASSAQGMNTEAFF